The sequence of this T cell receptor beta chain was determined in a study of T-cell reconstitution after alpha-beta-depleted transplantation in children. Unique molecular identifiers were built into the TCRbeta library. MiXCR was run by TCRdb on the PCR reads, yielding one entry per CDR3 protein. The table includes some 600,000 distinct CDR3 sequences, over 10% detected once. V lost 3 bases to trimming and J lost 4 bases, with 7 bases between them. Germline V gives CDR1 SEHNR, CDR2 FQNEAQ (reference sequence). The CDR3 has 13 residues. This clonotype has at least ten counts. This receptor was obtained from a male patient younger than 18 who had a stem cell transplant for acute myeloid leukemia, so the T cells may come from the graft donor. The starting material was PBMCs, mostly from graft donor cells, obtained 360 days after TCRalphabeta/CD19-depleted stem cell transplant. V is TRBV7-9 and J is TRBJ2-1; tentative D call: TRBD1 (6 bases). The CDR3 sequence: CASSLDSYNEQFF. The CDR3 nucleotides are TGTGCCAGCAGCTTGGACAGTTACAATGAGCAGTTCTTC.